The 4 T cell receptor beta chains reported below all come from one sample, sequenced in a study of T cells in Graves' hyperthyroidism and ophthalmopathy. Authors of the study amplified TCR beta CDR3 regions from RNA transcripts. The HTBI primer set drove a first-round RT-PCR of the TCR CDR3. MiXCR, run by TCRdb on the multiplex PCR reads, gives a single entry per CDR3 protein. The table records about 320,000 distinct CDR3 sequences, over 15% of them present only once. The sequencing sample was made of blood. The receptors were sampled from a young man with Graves' hyperthyroidism.

The V call is TRBV3-1, the J call TRBJ1-4; D is uncertain. Per germline, CDR1 LGHDT and CDR2 YNNKEL (reference sequence). V lost 4 bases and J lost 3, with 18 bases in between. The CDR3 sequence is 17 residues long. The CDR3 region has the DNA TGTGCCAGCAGCCGAGTGGGCAGGAGCCGGGCTAATGAAAAACTGTTTTTT. This sequence encodes CASSRVGRSRANEKLFF.

In its sample, this clonotype was seen many times. CDR3: CSARKDGVTDTQYF. The CDR3 DNA sequence: TGCAGTGCTAGAAAAGATGGGGTCACAGATACGCAGTATTTT. The chain has TRBV20-1 and TRBJ2-3; D gene ambiguous. V was pared by 2 bases and J by 2 bases, with 11 bases between. The CDR3 is 14 residues long. CDR1 DFQATT and CDR2 SNEGSKA come from the germline V gene (reference sequence).

Details on this clonotype: This may be a read error: a much more frequent sequence differs by one nucleotide. This rearrangement joins TRBV6-1 to TRBJ2-7, with 8 bases aligning to TRBD2. CDR1 MNHNS and CDR2 SASEGT come from the germline V gene. This CDR3 has 14 residues. Written as DNA, the CDR3 is TGTGCCAGCAGTCGTAGCGGGACGGCCTACGGGCAGTACTTC. Residues: CASSRSGTAYGQYF.

A note on this clonotype: A much larger clone differs from this one at a single base, so this may be a read error. The final CDR3 position lacks the conserved phenylalanine or tryptophan, pointing to a likely read error. The gene calls are TRBV2 and TRBJ2-5; 9 bases match TRBD1. This CDR3 is 15 amino acids long. CDR1 and CDR2 (germline): SNHLY, FYNNEI. V shed 7 bases, J shed 2 bases, and the junction held 8 bases outside the gene matches. Written as DNA, the CDR3 is TGTGCCAGCACGAGTGAGACAGGGGGGCAAGAGACCCAGTACTCC. Its protein product is CASTSETGGQETQYS.